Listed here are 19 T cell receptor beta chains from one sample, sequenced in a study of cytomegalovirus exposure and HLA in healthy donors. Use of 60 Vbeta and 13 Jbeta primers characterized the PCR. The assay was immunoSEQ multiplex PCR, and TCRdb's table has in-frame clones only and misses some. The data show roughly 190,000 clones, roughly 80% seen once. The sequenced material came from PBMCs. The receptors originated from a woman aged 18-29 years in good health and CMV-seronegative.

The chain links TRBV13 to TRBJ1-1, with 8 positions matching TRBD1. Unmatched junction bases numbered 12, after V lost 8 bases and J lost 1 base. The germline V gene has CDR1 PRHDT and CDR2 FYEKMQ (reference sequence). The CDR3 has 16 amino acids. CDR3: CASGTGGDSWNTEAFF. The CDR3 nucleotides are TGTGCCAGCGGTACAGGGGGGGACAGTTGGAACACTGAAGCTTTCTTT.

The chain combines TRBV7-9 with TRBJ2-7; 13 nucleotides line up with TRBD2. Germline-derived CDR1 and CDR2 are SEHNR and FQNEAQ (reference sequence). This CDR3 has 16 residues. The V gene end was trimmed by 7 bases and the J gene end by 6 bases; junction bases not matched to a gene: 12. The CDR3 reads CASTLALAGGPCEQYV. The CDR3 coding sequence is TGTGCCAGCACCCTAGCACTAGCGGGAGGGCCTTGCGAGCAGTACGTC.

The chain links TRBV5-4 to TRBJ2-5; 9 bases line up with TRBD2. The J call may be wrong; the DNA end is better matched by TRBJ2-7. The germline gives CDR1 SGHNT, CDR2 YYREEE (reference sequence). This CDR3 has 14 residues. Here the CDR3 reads CASSLDSGGAEQYF. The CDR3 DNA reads TGTGCCAGCAGCTTGGATAGCGGGGGCGCCGAGCAGTACTTC.

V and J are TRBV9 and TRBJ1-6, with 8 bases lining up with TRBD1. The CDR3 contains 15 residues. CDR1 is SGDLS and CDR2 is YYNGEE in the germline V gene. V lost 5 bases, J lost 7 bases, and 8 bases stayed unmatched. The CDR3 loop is CASRKTGDENSPLHF. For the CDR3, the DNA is TGTGCCAGCAGAAAGACAGGGGACGAGAATTCACCCCTCCACTTT.

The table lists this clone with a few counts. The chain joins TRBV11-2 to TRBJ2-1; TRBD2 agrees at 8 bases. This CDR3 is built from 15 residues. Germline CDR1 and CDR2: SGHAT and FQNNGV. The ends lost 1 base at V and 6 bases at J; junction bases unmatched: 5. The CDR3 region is CASSLVIAGPNEQFF. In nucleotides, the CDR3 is TGTGCCAGCAGCTTAGTAATAGCGGGACCCAATGAGCAGTTCTTC.

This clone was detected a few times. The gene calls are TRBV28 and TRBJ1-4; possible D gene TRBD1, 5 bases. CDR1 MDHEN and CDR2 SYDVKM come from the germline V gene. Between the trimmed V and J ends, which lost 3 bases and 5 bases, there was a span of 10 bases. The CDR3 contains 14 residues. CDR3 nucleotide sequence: TGTGCCAGCAGTTTCGGGGGACCCAATGAAAAACTGTTTTTT. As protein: CASSFGGPNEKLFF.

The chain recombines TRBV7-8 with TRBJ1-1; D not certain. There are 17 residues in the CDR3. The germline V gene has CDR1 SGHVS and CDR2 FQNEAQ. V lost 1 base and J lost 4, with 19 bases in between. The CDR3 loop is CASSLGWWMEESTEAFF. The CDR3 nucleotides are TGTGCCAGCAGCTTAGGGTGGTGGATGGAGGAGAGCACTGAAGCTTTCTTT.

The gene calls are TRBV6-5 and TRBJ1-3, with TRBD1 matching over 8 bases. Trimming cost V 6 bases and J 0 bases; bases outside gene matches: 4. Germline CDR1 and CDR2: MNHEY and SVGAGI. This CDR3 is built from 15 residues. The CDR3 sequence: CASSLQGVSGNTIYF. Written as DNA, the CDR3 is TGTGCCAGCAGCTTACAGGGGGTCTCTGGAAACACCATATATTTT.

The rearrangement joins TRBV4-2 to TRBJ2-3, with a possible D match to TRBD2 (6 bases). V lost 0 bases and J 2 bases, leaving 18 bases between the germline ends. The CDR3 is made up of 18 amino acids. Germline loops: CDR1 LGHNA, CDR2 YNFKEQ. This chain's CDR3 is CASSQEPEGTAATDTQYF. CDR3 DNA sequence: TGTGCCAGCAGCCAAGAGCCGGAGGGGACGGCGGCCACAGATACGCAGTATTTT.

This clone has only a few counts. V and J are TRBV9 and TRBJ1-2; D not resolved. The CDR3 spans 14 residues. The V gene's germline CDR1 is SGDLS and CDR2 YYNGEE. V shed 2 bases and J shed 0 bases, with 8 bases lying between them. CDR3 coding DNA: TGTGCCAGCAGCGTGGGCAGTCCTAACTATGGCTACACCTTC. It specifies CASSVGSPNYGYTF.

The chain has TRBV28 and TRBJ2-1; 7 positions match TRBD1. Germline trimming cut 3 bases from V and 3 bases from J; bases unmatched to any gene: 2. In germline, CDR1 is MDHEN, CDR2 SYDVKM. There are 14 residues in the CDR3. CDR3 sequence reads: CASSFGDSYNEQFF. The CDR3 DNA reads TGTGCCAGCAGTTTTGGGGACAGCTACAATGAGCAGTTCTTC.

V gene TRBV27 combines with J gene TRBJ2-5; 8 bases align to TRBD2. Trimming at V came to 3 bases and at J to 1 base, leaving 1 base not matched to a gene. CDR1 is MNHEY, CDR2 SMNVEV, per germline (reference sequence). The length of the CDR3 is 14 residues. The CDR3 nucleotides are TGTGCCAGCAGTTTTACTAGCGGCCAAGAGACCCAGTACTTC. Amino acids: CASSFTSGQETQYF.

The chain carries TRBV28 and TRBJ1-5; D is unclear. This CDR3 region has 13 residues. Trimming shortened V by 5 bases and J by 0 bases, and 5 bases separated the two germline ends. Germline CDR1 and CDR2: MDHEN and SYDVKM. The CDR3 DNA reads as TGTGCCAGCAGTACATATAGCAATCAGCCCCAGCATTTT. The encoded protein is CASSTYSNQPQHF.

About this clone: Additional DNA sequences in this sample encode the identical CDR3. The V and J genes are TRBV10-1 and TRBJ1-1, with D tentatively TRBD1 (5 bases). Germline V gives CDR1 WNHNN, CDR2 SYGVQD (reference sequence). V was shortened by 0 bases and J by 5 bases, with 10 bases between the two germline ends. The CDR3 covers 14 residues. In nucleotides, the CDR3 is TGCGCCAGCAGTGAGTCGGGGGGAGGAACTGAAGCTTTCTTT. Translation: CASSESGGGTEAFF.

As DNA, the CDR3 is TGCGCCAGCAGCTTGGGCCCGGGACAGGGAATCTACGAGCAGTACTTC. This codes for CASSLGPGQGIYEQYF. This chain joins TRBV5-1 and TRBJ2-7, with TRBD1 matching over 9 bases. Germline CDR1 reads SGHRS; CDR2 reads YFSETQ. The V and J ends lost 0 bases and 3 bases, in that order; junction bases with no gene match: 7. The CDR3 contains 16 residues. Filled out from reference TRBV5-1 and TRBJ2-7, the complete variable domain reads KAGVTQTPRYLIKTRGQQVTLSCSPISGHRSVSWYQQTPGQGLQFLFEYFSETQRNKGNFPGRFSGRQFSNSRSEMNVSTLELGDSALYLCASSLGPGQGIYEQYFGPGTRLTVT.

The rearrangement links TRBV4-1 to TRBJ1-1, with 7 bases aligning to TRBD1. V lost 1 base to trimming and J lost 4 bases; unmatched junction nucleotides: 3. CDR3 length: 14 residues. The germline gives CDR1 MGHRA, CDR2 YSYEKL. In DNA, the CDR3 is TGCGCCAGCAGCCAAGCTACAGGGGCCACTGAAGCTTTCTTT. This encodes CASSQATGATEAFF.

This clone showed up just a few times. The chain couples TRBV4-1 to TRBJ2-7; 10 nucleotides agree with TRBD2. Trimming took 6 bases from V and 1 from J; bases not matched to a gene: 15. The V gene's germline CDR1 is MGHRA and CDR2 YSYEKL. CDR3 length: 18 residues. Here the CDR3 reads CASSHGLAAAPTSYEQYF. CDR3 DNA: TGCGCCAGCAGTCACGGACTAGCGGCGGCACCTACGTCCTACGAGCAGTACTTC.

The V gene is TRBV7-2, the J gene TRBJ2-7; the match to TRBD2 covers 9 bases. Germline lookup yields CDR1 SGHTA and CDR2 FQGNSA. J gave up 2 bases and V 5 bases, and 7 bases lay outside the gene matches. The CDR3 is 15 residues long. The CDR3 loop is CASSPRTSATYEQYF. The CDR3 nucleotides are TGTGCCAGCAGCCCTCGGACTAGCGCGACCTACGAGCAGTACTTC.

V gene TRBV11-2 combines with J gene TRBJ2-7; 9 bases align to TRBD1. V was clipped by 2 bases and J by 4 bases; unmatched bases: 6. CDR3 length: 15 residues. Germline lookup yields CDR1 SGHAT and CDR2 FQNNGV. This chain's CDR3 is CASSLMDRGLYEQYF. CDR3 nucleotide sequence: TGTGCCAGCAGCTTAATGGACAGGGGCCTATACGAGCAGTACTTC.